One sample yielded the 30 T cell receptor beta chains listed below, sequenced in a study of T-cell memory formation after mild COVID-19. TCRdb re-derived calls from the 5' RACE reads in MiXCR, one entry per CDR3 protein. Here the sample spans about 350,000 distinct CDR3 sequences, 12% to 15% being singletons. The material sequenced was PBMCs or a T cell subset sorted from them (not recorded which). All receptors come from a man aged 18 to 35 who had mild COVID-19 (a few samples of this study predate the infection). Cell type and time point are not known.

This clonotype was counted a few times. The rearrangement joins TRBV7-2 to TRBJ2-2; the D is unclear. The CDR3 contains 15 residues. Germline V gives CDR1 SGHTA, CDR2 FQGNSA. V was shortened by 0 bases and J by 1 base, with 6 bases between the two germline ends. The CDR3 spells CASSLALGNTGELFF. For the CDR3, the DNA is TGTGCCAGCAGCTTAGCGTTGGGGAACACCGGGGAGCTGTTTTTT.

V and J are TRBV6-2 or TRBV6-3 and TRBJ1-5; D ambiguous. Trimming left V 6 bases short and J 6 bases short, with 18 bases between. The CDR3 has 15 residues. Germline CDR1 reads MNHEY; CDR2 reads SVGEGT. CDR3 in amino acids: CASSTPSAAGQPQHF. The CDR3 nucleotides are TGTGCCAGCAGCACCCCGTCAGCGGCCGGTCAGCCCCAGCATTTT.

V gene TRBV20-1 combines with J gene TRBJ1-1; D not certain. From germline, CDR1 is DFQATT and CDR2 SNEGSKA (reference sequence). The CDR3 consists of 13 residues. V was clipped by 4 bases and J by 4 bases, with 13 bases between them. As DNA, the CDR3 is TGCAGTGCTAAATTAGAGAGAGTCACTGAAGCTTTCTTT. The encoded protein is CSAKLERVTEAFF.

This chain links TRBV7-3 with TRBJ2-1; 10 bases map to TRBD2. CDR1 and CDR2 from the germline V gene are SGHTA and FQGTGA. The CDR3 length is 15 residues. The junction had 11 bases not matched to a gene; V was cut back by 5 bases and J by 10 bases. The CDR3 nucleotides are TGTGCCAGCAGCCCCGGGACTAGCGTTCGGGGGGAGCAGTTCTTC. Translated, it gives CASSPGTSVRGEQFF.

This rearrangement joins TRBV6-5 to TRBJ2-2; 7 positions agree with TRBD1. This CDR3 has 14 residues. V shed 6 bases, J shed 3 bases, and the junction held 4 bases outside the gene matches. Germline V gene sequence: CDR1 MNHEY, CDR2 SVGAGI. This chain's CDR3 is CASRIDRDTGELFF. The CDR3, as DNA: TGTGCCAGCAGAATCGACAGGGACACCGGGGAGCTGTTTTTT.

There are a few counts of this clonotype. The rearrangement uses TRBV5-4 and TRBJ1-1; D is undetermined. Germline V gene lookup returns CDR1 SGHNT and CDR2 YYREEE (reference sequence). The CDR3 has 13 amino acids. Deletions cut 5 bases from V and 1 base from J, with 9 bases between. Here the CDR3 reads CASRADWNTEAFF. The CDR3 nucleotides are TGTGCCAGCAGGGCAGACTGGAACACTGAAGCTTTCTTT.

The V gene is TRBV7-9, the J gene TRBJ1-2; TRBD1 aligns across 7 bases. This CDR3 contains 14 residues. The V gene's germline CDR1 is SEHNR and CDR2 FQNEAQ (reference sequence). V dropped 4 bases and J dropped 3; count of bases not matched to a gene: 5. The DNA of the CDR3 is TGTGCCAGCAGCTCCAGACAGGGAGACTATGGCTACACCTTC. Encoded protein: CASSSRQGDYGYTF.

At least ten counts were recorded for this clonotype. The chain uses TRBV7-2 and TRBJ2-1, with 7 bases that match TRBD2. With 1 base clipped from V and 4 bases from J, the junction kept 4 bases outside the gene matches. In germline, CDR1 is SGHTA, CDR2 FQGNSA. This CDR3 has 15 residues. The CDR3: CASSLEASGYNEQFF. The CDR3 bases are TGTGCCAGCAGCTTAGAGGCTAGCGGATACAATGAGCAGTTCTTC. Based on the CDR3 plus reference TRBV7-2 and TRBJ2-1, the full variable domain is GAGVSQSPSNKVTEKGKDVELRCDPISGHTALYWYRQSLGQGLEFLIYFQGNSAPDKSGLPSDRFSAERTGGSVSTLTIQRTQQEDSAVYLCASSLEASGYNEQFFGPGTRLTVL.

This clonotype was seen more than once but under ten times. The DNA for the CDR3 is TGTGCCAGCAGTTACCCTACCGGGACAGCGGGGGCCGAGCAGTACTTC. Translation gives CASSYPTGTAGAEQYF. The gene calls are TRBV6-6 and TRBJ2-7; TRBD2 might be the D (8 bases). The CDR3 covers 16 residues. Germline assignment: CDR1 MNHNY and CDR2 SVGAGI (reference sequence). Trimming stripped 2 bases from V and 6 bases from J, with 20 bases between.

The chain couples TRBV4-3 to TRBJ2-5; unclear D gene. The CDR3 runs 14 residues. V was shortened by 2 bases and J by 1 base, with 8 bases between the two germline ends. The germline V gene encodes CDR1 LGHNA and CDR2 YSLEER. The CDR3: CASSQQYSQETQYF. For the CDR3, the DNA is TGCGCCAGCAGCCAACAATACAGCCAAGAGACCCAGTACTTC.

This clonotype has only a few counts. This rearrangement joins TRBV10-2 to TRBJ2-1; 10 positions match TRBD2. Germline V CDR1 and CDR2: WSHSY, SAAADI. Unmatched junction bases numbered 9, after V lost 2 bases and J lost 2 bases. CDR3 length equals 18 residues. The DNA of the CDR3 is TGCGCCAGCAGTGAGGGCCTAGCGGGGGAGACTCCCTACAATGAGCAGTTCTTC. Translated, it gives CASSEGLAGETPYNEQFF.

This clonotype occurred a few times. The CDR3 region has the DNA TGTGCCAGCGGTTTAACAGCGGGCGGCGAGCAGTTCTTC. Its translation is CASGLTAGGEQFF. J is TRBJ2-1 and V is TRBV6-2 or TRBV6-3, with D maybe TRBD2 (6 bases). V was clipped by 8 bases and J by 10 bases, with 18 bases between them. The CDR3 consists of 13 residues. Germline-derived CDR1 and CDR2 are MNHEY and SVGEGT.

The chain employs TRBV29-1 and TRBJ2-5; TRBD1 agrees at 10 bases. V was pared by 7 bases and J by 2 bases, with 7 bases of the junction left unmatched. This CDR3 comprises 14 residues. Germline V gene sequence: CDR1 SQVTM, CDR2 ANQGSEA. The CDR3 DNA sequence: TGCAGCGGACAGGGGGCCTTAAATCAAGAGACCCAGTACTTC. Its protein is CSGQGALNQETQYF.

This clonotype was seen a few times. The rearrangement uses TRBV7-9 and TRBJ1-6; D gene ambiguous. V was clipped by 5 bases and J by 6 bases, with 11 bases between them. The CDR3 loop spans 14 amino acids. CDR1 and CDR2 from the germline V gene are SEHNR and FQNEAQ (reference sequence). The CDR3 DNA follows: TGTGCCAGCAGCCGTCAGCCTCCTAATTCACCCCTCCACTTT. Amino acid sequence: CASSRQPPNSPLHF. Full variable domain (remainder filled in from reference TRBV7-9 and TRBJ1-6): DTGVSQNPRHKITKRGQNVTFRCDPISEHNRLYWYRQTLGQGPEFLTYFQNEAQLEKSRLLSDRFSAERPKGSFSTLEIQRTEQGDSAMYLCASSRQPPNSPLHFGNGTRLTVT.

This clonotype turned up a few times. V gene TRBV14 combines with J gene TRBJ2-5, with 7 bases identical to TRBD2. The CDR3 is made up of 14 amino acids. V trimming: 4 bases; J trimming: 5 bases; junction bases outside the gene matches: 7. The V gene's germline CDR1 is SGHDN and CDR2 FVKESK. The CDR3 bases are TGTGCCAGCAGCCCAAGGCAAGCGGGGGAGACCCAGTACTTC. Its protein product is CASSPRQAGETQYF.

This clonotype was seen repeatedly, ten times or more. The rearrangement uses TRBV7-9 and TRBJ1-1; D perhaps matches TRBD1 (5 bases). V was trimmed by 1 base and J by 6 bases, leaving 9 bases between them. This CDR3 comprises 13 residues. Per germline, CDR1 SEHNR and CDR2 FQNEAQ (reference sequence). Here the CDR3 DNA reads TGTGCCAGCAGCTTAGGGGCGACAGCTGAAGCTTTCTTT. This encodes CASSLGATAEAFF.

The V gene is TRBV6-5, the J gene TRBJ2-3; possibly TRBD2 for D (6 bases). The germline V gene encodes CDR1 MNHEY and CDR2 SVGAGI. Trimming took 6 bases from V and 6 from J, leaving 13 bases between them. CDR3 length equals 13 residues. DNA of the CDR3: TGTGCCAGCAGCCGAGGAGGGGAGGATACGCAGTATTTT. It translates to CASSRGGEDTQYF.

The V and J genes are TRBV25-1 and TRBJ2-2; no reliable D call. The ends were cut back, 0 bases at V and 3 bases at J, with 8 bases in the middle. Germline loops: CDR1 MGHDK, CDR2 SYGVNS. The CDR3 runs to 15 residues. CDR3 in DNA: TGTGCCAGCAGTGAATACCAGGCCTACACCGGGGAGCTGTTTTTT. Its translation is CASSEYQAYTGELFF.

The J gene is TRBJ2-7, the V gene TRBV6-2 or TRBV6-3; D remains ambiguous. The CDR3 is 12 amino acids. Germline lookup yields CDR1 MNHEY and CDR2 SVGEGT. V dropped 6 bases and J dropped 8 bases, with 14 bases sitting between them. For the CDR3, the DNA is TGTGCCAGCAGGGATACGGGCGCCCAGCAGTACTTC. It codes for CASRDTGAQQYF.

The rearrangement links TRBV3-1 to TRBJ1-2; D unresolved. The length of the CDR3 is 16 residues. The V and J ends lost 1 base and 1 base respectively, with 13 bases between them. The germline V gene has CDR1 LGHDT and CDR2 YNNKEL (reference sequence). This chain's CDR3 is CASSQVGGRINYGYTF. CDR3 nucleotides: TGTGCCAGCAGCCAAGTGGGTGGCAGAATTAACTATGGCTACACCTTC.

This rearrangement joins TRBV5-1 to TRBJ1-6, with D perhaps TRBD1 (6 bases). The CDR3 is 14 residues long. CDR1 is SGHRS and CDR2 is YFSETQ in the germline V gene. V lost 4 bases, J lost 10 bases, and 15 bases lay in between. DNA for the CDR3: TGCGCCAGCAGCGTGAGGGGGTCTGGCTCACCCCTCCACTTT. This sequence encodes CASSVRGSGSPLHF.

This clonotype has a handful of counts. The V and J genes are TRBV10-3 and TRBJ2-6; 8 bases are a match to TRBD1. The CDR3 contains 18 residues. CDR1 and CDR2 from the germline V gene are ENHRY and SYGVKD. V gave up 3 bases and J gave up 2 bases; unmatched junction bases: 9. The CDR3 coding sequence is TGTGCCATCAGTGACCCCGACAGGGGAATACCTGGGGCCAACGTCCTGACTTTC. Residues: CAISDPDRGIPGANVLTF.

The sample holds a few counts of this clonotype. This chain links TRBV5-1 with TRBJ1-1, with TRBD1 identical over 10 bases. Trimming at V came to 2 bases and at J to 4 bases, leaving 5 bases not matched to a gene. CDR1 SGHRS and CDR2 YFSETQ come from the germline V gene. The CDR3 runs 15 residues. The CDR3 sequence is CASSFGDRGITEAFF. The DNA for the CDR3 is TGCGCCAGCAGCTTCGGGGACAGGGGAATCACTGAAGCTTTCTTT.

The chain combines TRBV25-1 with TRBJ2-1, with 7 bases matching TRBD1. CDR1 is MGHDK, CDR2 SYGVNS, per germline. The CDR3 totals 14 residues. J was trimmed by 7 bases and V by 4 bases; bases with no gene match: 7. This CDR3 reads CASSGPTGSNEQFF. CDR3 in DNA: TGTGCCAGCAGTGGCCCGACAGGGAGTAATGAGCAGTTCTTC. The entire variable domain, with the rest obtained from reference TRBV25-1 and TRBJ2-1, is as follows: EADIYQTPRYLVIGTGKKITLECSQTMGHDKMYWYQQDPGMELHLIHYSYGVNSTEKGDLSSESTVSRIRTEHFPLTLESARPSHTSQYLCASSGPTGSNEQFFGPGTRLTVL.

The chain recombines TRBV14 with TRBJ2-7, with 10 bases identical to TRBD1. Germline lookup yields CDR1 SGHDN and CDR2 FVKESK. V lost 4 bases, J lost 0 bases, and 3 bases stayed unmatched. The CDR3 consists of 15 residues. CDR3 sequence reads: CASSPWTGGSYEQYF. The CDR3 bases are TGTGCCAGCAGCCCCTGGACAGGGGGCTCCTACGAGCAGTACTTC. Supplemented by reference TRBV14 and TRBJ2-7, the full variable domain reads EAGVTQFPSHSVIEKGQTVTLRCDPISGHDNLYWYRRVMGKEIKFLLHFVKESKQDESGMPNNRFLAERTGGTYSTLKVQPAELEDSGVYFCASSPWTGGSYEQYFGPGTRLTVT.

The chain couples TRBV20-1 to TRBJ2-7; D gene ambiguous. CDR1 is DFQATT and CDR2 is SNEGSKA in the germline V gene (reference sequence). The CDR3 totals 12 residues. The ends were cut back, 2 bases at V and 2 bases at J, with 7 bases in the middle. CDR3 DNA sequence: TGCAGTGCTAGACAGGCGGCCTACGAGCAGTACTTC. Translation: CSARQAAYEQYF.

This clonotype was seen only a few times. The rearrangement uses TRBV20-1 and TRBJ1-3, with D perhaps TRBD1 (6 bases). The CDR3 covers 13 residues. V dropped 0 bases and J dropped 6 bases, with 9 bases sitting between them. Germline lookup yields CDR1 DFQATT and CDR2 SNEGSKA (reference sequence). As DNA, the CDR3 is TGCAGTGCTAGAGAGGGGGGCGAAAACACCATATATTTT. Protein: CSAREGGENTIYF.

J is TRBJ2-7 and V is TRBV20-1; 8 nucleotides line up with TRBD1. The CDR3 covers 12 residues. Germline CDR1 reads DFQATT; CDR2 reads SNEGSKA (reference sequence). V lost 5 bases to trimming and J lost 7 bases; unmatched junction nucleotides: 7. CDR3: CSARTGTGEQYV. CDR3 coding DNA: TGCAGTGCTCGGACCGGGACAGGAGAGCAGTACGTC.

V is TRBV2 and J is TRBJ1-2; TRBD1 is a possible D gene (5 bases). The V end was cut by 1 base, the J end by 8 bases, with 14 bases between. Germline V gives CDR1 SNHLY, CDR2 FYNNEI. This CDR3 spans 14 amino acids. CDR3: CASSEVGASLGYTF. CDR3 coding DNA: TGTGCCAGCAGTGAAGTCGGGGCTTCCCTGGGCTACACCTTC.

This clonotype was counted many times. The CDR3 region has the DNA TGCAGCGTTGGGACAGGGAATGGCTACACCTTC. The encoded protein is CSVGTGNGYTF. This chain connects TRBV29-1 to TRBJ1-2; 8 bases are a match to TRBD1. Trimming cost V 4 bases and J 6 bases; bases outside gene matches: 1. The CDR3 is 11 residues long. Germline lookup yields CDR1 SQVTM and CDR2 ANQGSEA. The variable domain in full, completed from reference TRBV29-1 and TRBJ1-2, reads SAVISQKPSRDICQRGTSLTIQCQVDSQVTMMFWYRQQPGQSLTLIATANQGSEATYESGFVIDKFPISRPNLTFSTLTVSNMSPEDSSIYLCSVGTGNGYTFGSGTRLTVV.